The 18 T cell receptor beta chains in this list originate from one sample, sequenced in a study of blood T cell repertoires in COVID-19. Profiled with immunoSEQ multiplex PCR; TCRdb holds only in-frame clones, not every one. Among 55,000 to 70,000 clones listed, approximately 89% were seen once. The sequenced sample was peripheral blood. Every receptor here comes from a man between 60 and 70 years old with acute or convalescent COVID-19.

The chain uses TRBV25-1 and TRBJ2-7; TRBD1 matches at 12 bases. In germline, CDR1 is MGHDK, CDR2 SYGVNS. The CDR3 is 16 amino acids. Trimming at V came to 6 bases and at J to 9 bases, leaving 15 bases not matched to a gene. This CDR3 reads CASRTNGTGGCFGQYF. CDR3 DNA sequence: TGTGCCAGCAGGACGAACGGGACAGGGGGCTGTTTCGGGCAGTACTTC.

The chain carries TRBV21-1 and TRBJ1-6; TRBD1, the table's D call, was not compared with the DNA. TRBV21-1 is a known pseudogene. The CDR3 runs to 9 residues. DNA of the CDR3: TGTGCCAGCCAAATCACCCTCCACTTT. This sequence encodes CASQITLHF.

The CDR3 DNA reads TGTGCCAGCAGCAAAGCTAGCGGGGGGGCTAAGCAGTACTTC. Protein: CASSKASGGAKQYF. This chain connects TRBV21-1 to TRBJ2-7; the D call TRBD2 from the table was never checked on the DNA. TRBV21-1 is assigned pseudogene status. This CDR3 has 14 amino acids.

The chain combines TRBV6-5 with TRBJ1-1; 8 nucleotides align to TRBD1. CDR1 and CDR2 (germline): MNHEY, SVGAGI. The V and J ends lost 7 bases and 0 bases, in that order; junction bases with no gene match: 7. CDR3 length: 15 residues. The DNA of the CDR3 is TGTGCCAGCACCGGGACAGGAAGGATGAACACTGAAGCTTTCTTT. Its translation: CASTGTGRMNTEAFF.

This clone is a singleton in its sample. The CDR3 here is CAISFLDRDYNEQFF. DNA for the CDR3: TGTGCCATCAGCTTCCTTGACAGGGACTACAATGAGCAGTTCTTC. This chain links TRBV10-3 with TRBJ2-1; 7 bases match TRBD1. This CDR3 region has 15 residues. After removal of 6 bases from V and 3 bases from J, the junction contained 8 bases not matched to a gene. CDR1 is ENHRY and CDR2 is SYGVKD in the germline V gene.

The chain couples TRBV2 to TRBJ2-1; 9 nucleotides line up with TRBD2. The CDR3 extends over 16 amino acids. CDR1 SNHLY and CDR2 FYNNEI come from the germline V gene. With V trimmed by 7 bases and J by 2 bases, 9 bases remained unmatched. The CDR3 reads CASMRLAEPPYNEQFF. The CDR3 DNA sequence: TGTGCCAGCATGCGACTAGCGGAACCCCCCTACAATGAGCAGTTCTTC. Based on the CDR3 plus reference TRBV2 and TRBJ2-1, the full variable domain is EPEVTQTPSHQVTQMGQEVILRCVPISNHLYFYWYRQILGQKVEFLVSFYNNEISEKSEIFDDQFSVERPDGSNFTLKIRSTKLEDSAMYFCASMRLAEPPYNEQFFGPGTRLTVL.

The genes are TRBV12-3 or TRBV12-4 and TRBJ1-1; D ambiguous. V was pared by 5 bases and J by 4 bases, with 8 bases between. The CDR3 length is 12 residues. The CDR3 DNA follows: TGTGCCAGCAGTCTATGGAGCACTGAAGCTTTCTTT. It yields the protein CASSLWSTEAFF.

This chain links TRBV10-1 with TRBJ2-1; 7 bases match TRBD2. Germline CDR1 WNHNN, CDR2 SYGVQD (reference sequence). The CDR3 covers 15 residues. V shed 0 bases, J shed 13 bases, and the junction held 12 bases outside the gene matches. CDR3 residues: CASSESNLGGVPQFF. The CDR3 nucleotides are TGCGCCAGCAGTGAGTCGAATTTGGGAGGGGTCCCACAGTTCTTC.

The chain links TRBV11-2 to TRBJ1-4; 8 nucleotides align to TRBD1. The CDR3 is 16 amino acids. The germline CDR1 and CDR2 sequences are SGHAT and FQNNGV. Unmatched junction bases numbered 9, after V lost 1 base and J lost 8 bases. The CDR3 nucleotides are TGTGCCAGCAGCTTAGTGGGCGGACAGGGCCGAGAAAAACTGTTTTTT. Translating gives CASSLVGGQGREKLFF. Based on the CDR3 plus reference TRBV11-2 and TRBJ1-4, the full variable domain is EAGVAQSPRYKIIEKRQSVAFWCNPISGHATLYWYQQILGQGPKLLIQFQNNGVVDDSQLPKDRFSAERLKGVDSTLKIQPAKLEDSAVYLCASSLVGGQGREKLFFGSGTQLSVL.

This chain connects TRBV7-2 to TRBJ1-4, with TRBD1 as a possible D gene (5 bases). V lost 3 bases and J lost 10, with 15 bases in between. Per germline, CDR1 SGHTA and CDR2 FQGNSA. The CDR3 has 14 residues. The CDR3 spells CASSLERVGGKLFF. In DNA form, the CDR3 reads TGTGCCAGCAGCTTGGAGAGGGTCGGGGGAAAACTGTTTTTT.

A single count supports this clone. This sequence joins TRBV6-2 or TRBV6-3 and TRBJ2-7; unclear D gene. The CDR3 extends over 13 amino acids. Trimming shortened V by 6 bases and J by 0 bases, and 9 bases separated the two germline ends. The V gene's germline CDR1 is MNHEY and CDR2 SVGEGT. The CDR3 nucleotides read TGTGCCAGCAGCCTGGGCGACTCCTACGAGCAGTACTTC. This encodes CASSLGDSYEQYF.

In this sample, this clone turned up once. This chain links TRBV4-3 with TRBJ2-7; no definite D call. The germline CDR1 and CDR2 sequences are LGHNA and YSLEER. The V gene lost 0 bases and the J gene lost 4 bases, with 13 bases spanning the gap. CDR3 length: 15 residues. The chain's CDR3 is CASSQDSTGGYEQYF. As DNA, the CDR3 is TGCGCCAGCAGCCAAGATAGTACGGGTGGGTACGAGCAGTACTTC.

This chain connects TRBV5-1 to TRBJ2-3, with D perhaps TRBD2 (5 bases). V was pared by 2 bases and J by 2 bases, with 12 bases between. The CDR3 has 15 residues. Germline loops: CDR1 SGHRS, CDR2 YFSETQ. DNA for the CDR3: TGCGCCAGCAGCTTTGGACTTCCCCCCACAGATACGCAGTATTTT. Translating gives CASSFGLPPTDTQYF.

In this sample, this clone turned up many times. The chain has TRBV27 and TRBJ2-3; D gene uncertain. V gave up 1 base and J gave up 3 bases, with 8 bases separating them. Germline V CDR1 and CDR2: MNHEY, SMNVEV (reference sequence). There are 14 residues in the CDR3. CDR3 protein: CASSLYGSTDTQYF. CDR3 DNA: TGTGCCAGCAGTTTATACGGGTCAACAGATACGCAGTATTTT.

The chain employs TRBV6-6 and TRBJ1-5; no firm D call. Per the germline V gene, CDR1 is MNHNY and CDR2 is SVGAGI (reference sequence). Trimming cost V 2 bases and J 2 bases, with 7 bases left between them. There are 14 residues in the CDR3. CDR3 DNA sequence: TGTGCCAGCAGTTACCAGGCTGGCAATCAGCCCCAGCATTTT. Residues: CASSYQAGNQPQHF.

The chain uses TRBV7-2 and TRBJ2-7, with 7 bases identical to TRBD1. Unmatched junction bases numbered 3, after V lost 4 bases and J lost 0 bases. From germline, CDR1 is SGHTA and CDR2 FQGNSA. The CDR3 consists of 14 residues. The CDR3 nucleotides are TGTGCCAGCAGCTCGGGACAGCACTCCTACGAGCAGTACTTC. This translates into CASSSGQHSYEQYF.

V gene TRBV30 combines with J gene TRBJ2-3; 8 positions match TRBD2. The CDR3 spans 14 residues. Germline CDR1 reads GTSNPN; CDR2 reads SVGIG (reference sequence). The junction had 5 bases not matched to a gene; V was cut back by 4 bases and J by 2 bases. The CDR3 nucleotides are TGTGCCTGGAAGCAGCGGGGGTTCACAGATACGCAGTATTTT. Translation gives CAWKQRGFTDTQYF.

The chain has TRBV7-2 and TRBJ2-3, with D perhaps TRBD1 (6 bases). The V end lost 5 bases, the J end lost 2 bases, and 20 bases lay between the germline ends. Per germline, CDR1 SGHTA and CDR2 FQGNSA. The CDR3 totals 17 residues. In DNA, the CDR3 is TGTGCCAGCAGCGACCCGAGGGGGACCGACATCACAGATACGCAGTATTTT. Protein sequence: CASSDPRGTDITDTQYF.